The 13 T cell receptor beta chains listed next were all sequenced from one sample in a study of tissue T cells after allogeneic stem cell transplantation. Here immunoSEQ multiplex PCR was the method, and the copy in TCRdb shows in-frame clones only, minus some. The table has thousands of clones, less than 60% seen once; the top ten hold around 7%. The time point was: mouse harvest day 7 after allogeneic transplant. Tail vein injection delivered 10^7 T-cell-depleted bone marrow cells and 10^6 splenic CD5+ T cells. What was sequenced was gut tissue. The receptor set was obtained from a female BALB/c mouse given C57BL/6 T cells with graft-versus-host disease after an allogeneic hematopoietic cell transplant.

About this clone: Genes and germline are mouse. The read halts 1 residue ahead of the CDR3 end, with the missing end drawn from the germline J gene. The rearrangement uses TRBV13-2 and TRBJ1-1; D is unresolved. The CDR3 has 13 residues. V lost 0 bases and J lost 0, with 3 bases in between. Germline CDR1 NNHNN, CDR2 SYGAGS (reference sequence). The sequenced CDR3 bases are TGTGCCAGCGGTGATGATGCAAACACAGAAGTCTTC. It specifies CASGDDANTEVF. The entire CDR3 is CASGDDANTEVFF.

Judged by abundance, this clone is medium-sized. Gene labels here are mouse ones. From the germline J gene comes the end of the CDR3, since the read stops 1 residue before it. The chain is built from TRBV13-3 and TRBJ1-3; TRBD1 agrees at 9 bases. V lost 5 bases and J lost 4; bases outside the gene matches: 4. The CDR3 runs to 14 residues. CDR1 is NNHDY and CDR2 is SYVADS in the germline V gene. Incomplete CDR3 DNA: TGTGCCAGCAGGAACAGGGGGCGAGGAAATACGCTCTAT. Protein sequence: CASRNRGRGNTLY. The CDR3 reads in full as CASRNRGRGNTLYF.

This clone was recorded a few times. Gene names and germline match the mouse. From the germline J gene comes the end of the CDR3, since the read stops 1 residue before it. The rearrangement joins TRBV3 to TRBJ2-2; D is uncertain. CDR1 is SNHLY and CDR2 is FYNGKV in the germline V gene (reference sequence). Trimming took 2 bases from V and 0 from J, leaving 7 bases between them. CDR3 size: 15 residues. The CDR3 spells CASSLQVANTGQLYF. The sequenced CDR3 bases are TGTGCCAGCAGCTTACAGGTTGCAAACACCGGGCAGCTCTAC. The whole variable domain, remainder taken from reference TRBV3 and TRBJ2-2, is GPKVLQIPSHQIIDMGQMVTLNCDPVSNHLYFYWYKQILGQQMEFLVNFYNGKVMEKSKLFKDQFSVERPDGSYFTLKIQPTALEDSAVYFCASSLQVANTGQLYFGEGSKLTVL.

As to this clone: The gene names given are mouse names. Coverage ceases 1 residue before the CDR3 finishes, and the germline J gene fills in the end. The V and J genes are TRBV1 and TRBJ2-7; the match to TRBD2 covers 12 bases. Trimming cost V 3 bases and J 7 bases; bases outside gene matches: 4. Germline V gene data show CDR1 as NSQYPW and CDR2 as LRSPGD (reference sequence). The CDR3 extends over 14 amino acids. CDR3 loop: CTCSATGGAGEQYF. The DNA read from the CDR3 is TGCACCTGCAGTGCGACTGGGGGGGCAGGCGAACAGTAC.

This clone is medium-sized. Genes and germline come from the mouse. The read terminates 1 residue ahead of where the CDR3 ends, so the germline J gene completes it. The chain employs TRBV14 and TRBJ1-5, with D unclear. Trimming left V 2 bases short and J 7 bases short, with 7 bases between. The CDR3 totals 12 residues. Germline CDR1 and CDR2: SGHDT and FRDEAV. Partial CDR3 DNA: TGTGCCAGCAGTTTACCAAAACAGGCTCCGCTT. Translation: CASSLPKQAPL. The entire CDR3 protein reads CASSLPKQAPLF.

A word on this clone: Genes and germline come from the mouse. Sequencing ends 1 residue short of the CDR3 end; the germline J gene provides the rest. The chain has TRBV19 and TRBJ2-7, with 8 bases that match TRBD2. CDR1 is FNHDT, CDR2 SITEND, per germline (reference sequence). J gave up 0 bases and V 5 bases, and 4 bases lay outside the gene matches. The CDR3 runs 14 residues. The CDR3 is CASSRLGSSYEQYF. Incomplete CDR3 DNA: TGTGCCAGCAGCAGACTGGGGAGCTCCTATGAACAGTAC.

In regard to this clone: The genes and germline here are from mouse. The read ends 1 residue shy of where the CDR3 ends; the end is completed using the germline J gene. The J gene is TRBJ1-1, the V gene TRBV16; no clear D. V lost 8 bases and J 0 bases, leaving 7 bases between the germline ends. CDR1 and CDR2 from the germline V gene are SGHSA and FRNQAP. The length of the CDR3 is 12 residues. CDR3 in amino acids: CASGNANTEVFF. The CDR3 bases that were read are TGTGCAAGCGGCAACGCAAACACAGAAGTCTTC.

In this sample, this clone turned up once. The gene names here belong to mouse. The DNA ends 1 residue before the CDR3 does, and the rest of the CDR3 is filled in from the germline J gene. J is TRBJ2-4 and V is TRBV31; a possible D gene is TRBD2 (5 bases). The CDR3 covers 13 residues. The germline gives CDR1 GKSSPN, CDR2 SITVG. V dropped 3 bases and J dropped 0 bases, with 7 bases sitting between them. The CDR3 bases that were read are TGTGCCTGGAGCCTGGGTAGTCAAAACACCTTGTAC. Amino acid sequence: CAWSLGSQNTLY. The CDR3 as a whole reads CAWSLGSQNTLYF. Together with reference TRBV31 and TRBJ2-4, the CDR3 gives the full variable domain: AQTIHQWPVAEIKAVGSPLSLGCTIKGKSSPNLYWYWQATGGTLQQLFYSITVGQVESVVQLNLSASRPKDDQFILSTEKLLLSHSGFYLCAWSLGSQNTLYFGAGTRLSVL.

As regards this clone: Gene names are mouse gene names. The read is 1 residue too short to cover the CDR3 end, so that end is filled in from the germline J gene. The chain links TRBV23 to TRBJ2-4; the table's TRBD1 call for D was not verified on the DNA. Germline assignment: CDR1 KGHTA and CDR2 FQNQQP. The CDR3 is 14 amino acids. CDR3 sequence: CSSSQSGTKNTLYF. The DNA read from the CDR3 is TGCTCCAGCAGTCAATCAGGGACAAAAAACACCTTGTAC.

This clone is categorized as medium-sized. The gene names given are mouse names. The CDR3 end falls 1 residue outside the read, so it is completed with the germline J gene. The sample contains more than one DNA sequence encoding this CDR3. The rearrangement joins TRBV15 to TRBJ2-7; 8 bases are a match to TRBD2. The CDR3 extends over 13 amino acids. V lost 1 base, J lost 6 bases, and 2 bases stayed unmatched. Germline V lookup: CDR1 SGHND, CDR2 FRSKSL. The CDR3 protein is CASSLGTGLEQYF. The CDR3 bases that were read are TGTGCCAGCAGTTTAGGGACTGGGCTTGAACAGTAC.

Regarding this clone: Any gene name here is a mouse gene name. The read gets to within 1 residue of the CDR3 end, and the germline J gene fills in the rest. The V and J genes are TRBV13-2 and TRBJ2-1; TRBD2 matches 11 bases. CDR1 is NNHNN and CDR2 is SYGAGS in the germline V gene (reference sequence). This CDR3 has 14 residues. J gave up 3 bases and V 5 bases, and 1 base lay outside the gene matches. The CDR3 DNA, read in part, is TGTGCCAGCGGGACTGGGGGGGGCTATGCTGAGCAGTTC. Translation gives CASGTGGGYAEQF. The complete CDR3 protein is CASGTGGGYAEQFF.

This clone was found a few times. Genes and germline are mouse. The read ends 1 residue shy of where the CDR3 ends; the end is completed using the germline J gene. The V call is TRBV31, the J call TRBJ2-7; 8 positions agree with TRBD2. CDR3 length: 13 amino acids. CDR1 and CDR2 from the germline V gene are GKSSPN and SITVG. V lost 1 base and J lost 4; bases outside the gene matches: 3. The CDR3 here is CAWSPWGGYEQYF. The sequenced CDR3 bases are TGTGCCTGGAGTCCTTGGGGGGGGTATGAACAGTAC.

This clone is classed as medium-sized. Gene names follow the mouse nomenclature. The read finishes 1 residue shy of the CDR3 end, and the germline J gene is used to complete it. This chain uses TRBV12-1 with TRBJ2-5; TRBD2 matches 8 bases. The length of the CDR3 is 13 residues. Germline CDR1 SGHSN, CDR2 HYEKVE. J gave up 6 bases and V 0 bases, and 1 base lay outside the gene matches. The part of the CDR3 DNA that was read is TGTGCCAGCTCTCTCCTGGGGGGTGACACCCAGTAC. Translated, it gives CASSLLGGDTQY. The whole CDR3 protein reads CASSLLGGDTQYF.